A selection of T cell receptor beta chains follows, all from one sample in a study of blood T cells in healthy people across ages. TCRdb reanalysed the 5' RACE reads using MiXCR and keeps one entry per CDR3 protein. The sample comprises roughly 1,300,000 distinct CDR3 sequences, approximately 63% of which are singletons, and 6.7% rests with the top ten. The sample taken for sequencing was blood. These receptors came from a man aged 18 to 30 in good health. CDR3s include the opening cysteine and the closing phenylalanine or tryptophan. A D gene is named only where the DNA matches it firmly. Expanded clones get a size class; other rows say once, few or many, or leave the size out.

j_gene	d_gene	abundance	v_gene	CDR3nt	CDR3aa
TRBJ2-5	NA	few	TRBV5-5	TGTGCCAGCAGCTTGCAGGGACCACCGGAGACCCAGTACTTC	CASSLQGPPETQYF
TRBJ2-7	NA	NA	TRBV7-2	TGTGCCAGCAGCCTACGGACATTTTACGAGCAGTACTTC	CASSLRTFYEQYF
TRBJ2-7	NA	NA	TRBV5-1	TGCGCCAGCAGCTTGACGACAGTGGCGAACTACGAGCAGTACTTC	CASSLTTVANYEQYF
TRBJ1-4	NA	NA	TRBV29-1	TGCAGCGTTGAAGATAATGAAAAACTGTTTTTT	CSVEDNEKLFF
TRBJ2-1	TRBD2	NA	TRBV20-1	TGCGGCCAGCGGGGGGACACCTACAATGAGCAGTTCTTC	CGQRGDTYNEQFF
TRBJ2-1	TRBD2	many	TRBV29-1	TGCAGCGTAGATCTAGCGGGGACTTCCAATGAGCAGTTCTTC	CSVDLAGTSNEQFF
TRBJ2-3	TRBD1	NA	TRBV6-5	TGTGCCAGCAAACTCCGGGACAGGGAAAAGGATACGCAGTATTTT	CASKLRDREKDTQYF
TRBJ2-5	TRBD1	NA	TRBV7-9	TGTGCCAGCAGCTGGACCGGGACAGAAGAGACCCAGTACTTC	CASSWTGTEETQYF
TRBJ2-5	NA	few	TRBV12-3/TRBV12-4	TGTGCCAGCAGGCAGGGATTCCAAGAGACCCAGTACTTC	CASRQGFQETQYF
TRBJ1-1	TRBD1	few	TRBV12-3/TRBV12-4	TGTGCCAGTTACGTGGACAGGGAGGTCGAAGCTTTCTTT	CASYVDREVEAFF
TRBJ2-7	NA	NA	TRBV21-1	TGTGCCAGCAGCAAAGGAGGAGGACAGGGGCGAACCTACGAGCAGTACTTC	CASSKGGGQGRTYEQYF
TRBJ1-2	NA	NA	TRBV29-1	TGCAGCGTTGAAGTCAGCGGCCTTTGGAGCACCTTC	CSVEVSGLWSTF
TRBJ2-7	TRBD1	NA	TRBV20-1	TGCAGTGCTAGAGATCTACACAGGGGGCCCCACGAGCAGTACTTC	CSARDLHRGPHEQYF
TRBJ1-2	NA	few	TRBV7-9	TGTGCCAGCGGGGCGGGCGGCTACACCTTC	CASGAGGYTF
TRBJ2-1	NA	NA	TRBV5-1	TGCGCCAGCAGCTTGGTGGGACCCCCGGCGGTTGAGCAGTTCTTC	CASSLVGPPAVEQFF
TRBJ2-7	NA	NA	TRBV20-1	TGCAGTGCTAGAGACACACTTTGGAGCGAGCAGTACTTC	CSARDTLWSEQYF
TRBJ1-2	NA	few	TRBV25-1	TGTGCCAGTTCTGGAGGGTTTGGCTACACCTTC	CASSGGFGYTF
TRBJ2-7	TRBD2	NA	TRBV11-2	TGTGCCAGCAGCGCCGGGACTAGCTCCTACGAGCAGTACTTC	CASSAGTSSYEQYF
TRBJ1-2	NA	NA	TRBV5-6	TGTGCCAGCAGCTCAGACGTCAGAACTGACTATGGCTACACCTTC	CASSSDVRTDYGYTF
TRBJ1-1	TRBD1	NA	TRBV27	TGTGCCAGCAGGGGACAGGGGCCGAAGACTGAAGCTTTCTTT	CASRGQGPKTEAFF
TRBJ2-5	TRBD2	NA	TRBV9	TGTGCCAGCAGCACGAGCGGGGGGATAACCCAAGAGACCCAGTACTTC	CASSTSGGITQETQYF
TRBJ2-7	NA	few	TRBV29-1	TGCAGCGTTGTATACGTCCTCACCTACGAGCAGTACTTC	CSVVYVLTYEQYF
TRBJ2-3	NA	NA	TRBV12-5	TGTGCTAGTGGTTGGATCGCAGGGCTCACAGATACGCAGTATTTT	CASGWIAGLTDTQYF
TRBJ2-2	TRBD2	few	TRBV7-2	TGTGCCAGCAGCTTGAATTCAGGGACTACCTACACCGGGGAGCTGTTTTTT	CASSLNSGTTYTGELFF
TRBJ2-3	NA	NA	TRBV12-3/TRBV12-4	TGTGCCAGCAAGCGACCGGGACTTTGGACAGATACGCAGTATTTT	CASKRPGLWTDTQYF
TRBJ2-7	NA	NA	TRBV5-6	TGTGCCAGCAGCTTTAGGGCACCTACCTACGAGCAGTACTTC	CASSFRAPTYEQYF
TRBJ2-7	TRBD1	NA	TRBV28	TGTGCCAGCACGGACAGGGCCCACGAGCAGTACTTC	CASTDRAHEQYF
TRBJ2-3	NA	NA	TRBV30	TGTGCCTGGAGTCCGGGACTGGACGGCCTGTCGCAGTATTTT	CAWSPGLDGLSQYF
TRBJ2-3	NA	NA	TRBV27	TGTGCCAGCAGTTTCTCAAGACAGACCGATACGCAGTATTTT	CASSFSRQTDTQYF
TRBJ2-5	TRBD2	NA	TRBV19	TGTGCCAGTAGTAGCCCGAGCGGGATCCAAGAGACCCAGTACTTC	CASSSPSGIQETQYF
TRBJ2-7	NA	once	TRBV20-1	TGCAGTGCGGAGAGGTCGGGGGGCATTAGGAACAATGAGCAGTACTTC	CSAERSGGIRNNEQYF
TRBJ2-3	TRBD2	NA	TRBV29-1	TGCAGCGTGGAAGGACTAGCGACAGATACGCAGTATTTT	CSVEGLATDTQYF
TRBJ2-4	TRBD2	NA	TRBV6-1	TGTGCCAGCAGTGAAATCCCGACTAGCGGGGGGGCCGGTCAGTACTTC	CASSEIPTSGGAGQYF
TRBJ1-2	TRBD1	NA	TRBV25-1	TGTGCCAGCAGTGATACAGGGACAGTCGCCTACTATGGCTACACCTTC	CASSDTGTVAYYGYTF
TRBJ2-7	NA	few	TRBV29-1	TGCAGCGTTGAAGATCGGGGGACTTTTTACGAGCAGTACTTC	CSVEDRGTFYEQYF
TRBJ2-3	TRBD2	NA	TRBV10-2	TGCGCCAGCAGTGTACTAGCGGGAGGGCCATATCCAGATACGCAGTATTTT	CASSVLAGGPYPDTQYF
TRBJ2-6	NA	NA	TRBV7-2	TGTGCCAGCCGGGGACCGTACTCTGGGGCCAACGTCCTGACTTTC	CASRGPYSGANVLTF
TRBJ2-1	NA	NA	TRBV6-5	TGTGCCAGCAGTTCAAGTGGGGGACACAATGAGCAGTTCTTC	CASSSSGGHNEQFF
TRBJ2-7	NA	NA	TRBV27	TGTGCCAGCAGTTTATCTCGAGGGGACGCTCCCCTCTCCTACGAGCAGTACTTC	CASSLSRGDAPLSYEQYF
TRBJ2-2	TRBD2	NA	TRBV4-3	TGCGCCAGCAGCCGCGGGGAGGGCACCGGGGAGCTGTTTTTT	CASSRGEGTGELFF
TRBJ2-1	NA	once	TRBV2	TGTGCCAGCAGTGACACACGGACCGATCCAATGAGGCAGTTCTTC	CASSDTRTDPMRQFF
TRBJ2-7	NA	many	TRBV7-2	TGTGCCAGCAGCTTAGGGGGTCGCGAGCAGTACTTC	CASSLGGREQYF
TRBJ1-5	NA	NA	TRBV4-2	TGTGCCAGCAGTTCCACCCTCGACAGTCAGCCCCAGCATTTT	CASSSTLDSQPQHF
TRBJ2-3	TRBD1	NA	TRBV2	TGTGCCAGCAGCCCGGGGACAGGGGATGGCACAGATACGCAGTATTTT	CASSPGTGDGTDTQYF
TRBJ2-2	NA	NA	TRBV6-4	TGTGCCAGCAGTGAACAGACGAACACCGGGGAGCTGTTTTTT	CASSEQTNTGELFF
TRBJ1-4	NA	few	TRBV6-1	TGTGCCAGCAGTGAAGACAGGGCTAATGAAAAACTGTTTTTT	CASSEDRANEKLFF
TRBJ2-5	NA	NA	TRBV12-3/TRBV12-4	TGTGCCAGCAGTTCGGGATCGGGCAAAGAGACCCAGTACTTC	CASSSGSGKETQYF
TRBJ2-7	TRBD2	NA	TRBV7-2	TGTGCCAGCAGCACCCGGACTAGCGGGAGGAACGAGCAGTACTTC	CASSTRTSGRNEQYF
TRBJ2-1	TRBD2	few	TRBV12-3/TRBV12-4	TGTGCCAGCAGTTCAGGACTAGCGGGGGAAAATGAGCAGTTCTTC	CASSSGLAGENEQFF
TRBJ2-7	NA	NA	TRBV5-1	TGCGCCAGCAGCCCCGGGACAATCAGCCCCTACGAGCAGTACTTC	CASSPGTISPYEQYF
TRBJ2-3	TRBD2	few	TRBV2	TGTGCCAGCAGTATTCCTCCCCTCATAAAGACTAGCCGAAATAGCACAGATACGCAGTATTTT	CASSIPPLIKTSRNSTDTQYF
TRBJ1-4	NA	NA	TRBV14	TGTGCCAGCAGCCAAGAAACGGACAATGAAAAACTGTTTTTT	CASSQETDNEKLFF
TRBJ2-7	TRBD1	NA	TRBV27	TGTGCCAGCAGTAGGACAGGGATCTCCTACGAGCAGTACTTC	CASSRTGISYEQYF
TRBJ2-4	NA	few	TRBV12-3/TRBV12-4	TGTGCCAGCAGTACCCACGGAGAGCAGTACTTC	CASSTHGEQYF
TRBJ2-7	TRBD2	NA	TRBV5-4	TGTGCCAGCAGCCGATCGGGACTAGCTATCCACGAGCAGTACTTC	CASSRSGLAIHEQYF
TRBJ1-5	NA	NA	TRBV6-2/TRBV6-3	TGTGCCAGCAGGGGGATCAATCAGCCCCAGCATTTT	CASRGINQPQHF
TRBJ2-3	TRBD2	NA	TRBV6-6	TGTGCCAGCAGTTTCGTCCAGCGGGGCAGCACAGATACGCAGTATTTT	CASSFVQRGSTDTQYF